The T cell receptor (beta chain) under discussion was sequenced for a study of T cells in Graves' hyperthyroidism and ophthalmopathy. Amplified TCR beta CDR3 regions came from RNA transcripts. During a first-round RT-PCR of the TCR CDR3, the HTBI primer set was used. Via MiXCR, TCRdb re-called the multiplex PCR reads, giving one row per CDR3 protein. The sample records hundreds of thousands of distinct CDR3 sequences, 15% being singletons. Many counts were recorded for this clonotype. An absence of ophthalmopathy progression within 18 months meant stable Graves' hyperthyroidism. Hyperthyroidism patients were newly diagnosed, had disease duration under 2 months, and were aged 18 to 65 years. Diagnoses were made from clinical symptoms, serum measures (thyroxine and TRAb), thyroid ultrasound and orbital computed tomography. Sequenced input: blood. The source of this sequence is a woman in her thirties with Graves' hyperthyroidism.

CDR3 region: CASSSRDTGELFF. In DNA form, the CDR3 reads TGCGCCAGCAGCTCCAGGGACACCGGGGAGCTGTTTTTT. The V gene is TRBV5-1, the J gene TRBJ2-2; TRBD1 might be the D (5 bases). This CDR3 has 13 residues. Trimming removed 3 bases from V and 3 bases from J, with 6 bases in between. Germline V gives CDR1 SGHRS, CDR2 YFSETQ.